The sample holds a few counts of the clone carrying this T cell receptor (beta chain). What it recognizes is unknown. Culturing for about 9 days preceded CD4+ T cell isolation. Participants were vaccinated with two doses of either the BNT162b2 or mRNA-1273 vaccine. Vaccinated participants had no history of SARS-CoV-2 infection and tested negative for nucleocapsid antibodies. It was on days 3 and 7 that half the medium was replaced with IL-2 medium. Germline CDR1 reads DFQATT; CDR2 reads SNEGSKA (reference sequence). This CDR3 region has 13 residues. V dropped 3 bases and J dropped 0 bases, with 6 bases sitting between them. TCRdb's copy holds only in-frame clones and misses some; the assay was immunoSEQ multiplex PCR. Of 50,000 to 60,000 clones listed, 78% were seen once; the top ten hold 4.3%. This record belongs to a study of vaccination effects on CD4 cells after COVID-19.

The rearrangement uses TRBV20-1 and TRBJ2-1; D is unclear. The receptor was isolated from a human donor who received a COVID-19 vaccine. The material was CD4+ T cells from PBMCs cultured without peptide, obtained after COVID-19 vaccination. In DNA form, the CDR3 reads TGCAGTGCTAGTCCCGTCTCCTACAATGAGCAGTTCTTC. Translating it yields CSASPVSYNEQFF.